These 17 T cell receptor beta chains share one sample of origin, sequenced in a study of identical twins. TCRdb processed the 5' RACE reads anew with MiXCR; each CDR3 protein has one entry. The sample has hundreds of thousands of distinct CDR3 sequences, more than 13% seen once. The sequencing input was memory (CD45RO+) T cells sorted from blood. These receptor sequences come from a woman in her late teens or twenties in good health.

This clonotype showed up just a few times. The chain recombines TRBV6-4 with TRBJ2-3; 9 bases are a match to TRBD1. V shed 8 bases, J shed 4 bases, and the junction held 1 base outside the gene matches. This CDR3 is built from 12 residues. Germline CDR1 is MRHNA and CDR2 is SNTAGT. CDR3 loop: CASRDRADTQYF. For the CDR3, the DNA is TGTGCCAGCCGGGACAGGGCAGATACGCAGTATTTT.

This clonotype was seen many times. The chain is built from TRBV29-1 and TRBJ2-3, with D hard to call. Germline assignment: CDR1 SQVTM and CDR2 ANQGSEA. V lost 0 bases to trimming and J lost 0 bases, with 13 bases between them. The CDR3 covers 16 residues. The CDR3 sequence is CSVEDRRRISTDTQYF. DNA of the CDR3: TGCAGCGTTGAAGATCGGCGGCGGATTAGCACAGATACGCAGTATTTT.

The chain is built from TRBV18 and TRBJ2-7, with 7 nucleotides matching TRBD2. CDR1 is KGHSH and CDR2 is LQKENI in the germline V gene. The trim removed 3 bases at V and 6 bases at J, leaving 8 bases unmatched. The CDR3 spans 14 residues. The CDR3 DNA reads TGTGCCAGCTCACCGGGGACTAATTTGGGCGAGCAGTACTTC. Protein sequence: CASSPGTNLGEQYF.

The V gene is TRBV6-1, the J gene TRBJ2-1; 8 nucleotides line up with TRBD2. The V and J ends lost 6 bases and 5 bases, in that order; junction bases with no gene match: 12. This CDR3 comprises 16 residues. Germline V gene sequence: CDR1 MNHNS, CDR2 SASEGT. CDR3 nucleotides: TGTGCCAGCAGCAACCTAGCCGGGAGGGCCGACAATGAGCAGTTCTTC. It translates to CASSNLAGRADNEQFF.

This clonotype was detected ten times or more. The V gene is TRBV28, the J gene TRBJ2-3; 14 bases are shared with TRBD2. V gave up 4 bases and J gave up 2 bases; unmatched junction bases: 17. The CDR3 covers 21 residues. The germline V gene has CDR1 MDHEN and CDR2 SYDVKM. Here the CDR3 DNA reads TGTGCCAGCAGTTCACGACCTCTTCGACTAGCGGGAGGGCCCCCCACAGATACGCAGTATTTT. Protein product: CASSSRPLRLAGGPPTDTQYF.

This clonotype was counted many times. The chain couples TRBV7-9 to TRBJ1-5; D might be TRBD1 (5 bases). Germline lookup yields CDR1 SEHNR and CDR2 FQNEAQ (reference sequence). The CDR3 extends over 14 amino acids. The V end lost 5 bases, the J end lost 1 base, and 9 bases lay between the germline ends. The CDR3: CASSRGDSNQPQHF. The CDR3, as DNA: TGTGCCAGCAGCCGAGGGGACAGCAATCAGCCCCAGCATTTT.

This chain joins TRBV12-3 or TRBV12-4 and TRBJ2-2, with 9 bases that match TRBD2. The CDR3 totals 18 residues. The V and J ends lost 1 base and 6 bases, in that order; junction bases with no gene match: 12. The CDR3 nucleotides read TGTGCCAGCAGTTTAGGTGCGGGAGGGCCAAAAGTCGCCGGGGAGCTGTTTTTT. It specifies CASSLGAGGPKVAGELFF.

This clonotype was found many times. This chain joins TRBV12-3 or TRBV12-4 and TRBJ1-4; 7 nucleotides line up with TRBD1. V shed 6 bases and J 0 bases; nucleotides not matched to a gene: 4. The CDR3 runs to 15 residues. DNA of the CDR3: TGTGCCAGCAGATCCCAGGGGGCAACTAATGAAAAACTGTTTTTT. This encodes CASRSQGATNEKLFF.

The rearrangement links TRBV20-1 to TRBJ2-7, with D possibly being TRBD1 (6 bases). The length of the CDR3 is 15 residues. Germline V gene data show CDR1 as DFQATT and CDR2 as SNEGSKA (reference sequence). Trimming pared 0 bases from V and 1 base from J, leaving 13 bases between. The CDR3 region has the DNA TGCAGTGCTAGAGACCTGGACAGAGGATCCTACGAGCAGTACTTC. Protein sequence: CSARDLDRGSYEQYF.

This clonotype was seen more than once but under ten times. V gene TRBV3-1 combines with J gene TRBJ2-2; TRBD1 agrees at 9 bases. Trimming cost V 4 bases and J 4 bases; bases outside gene matches: 7. CDR1 LGHDT and CDR2 YNNKEL come from the germline V gene (reference sequence). The CDR3 contains 16 residues. The CDR3, as DNA: TGTGCCAGCAGCCCCAGGACAGGGGAAGGCACCGGGGAGCTGTTTTTT. This gives the protein CASSPRTGEGTGELFF.

The chain recombines TRBV10-3 with TRBJ2-5; TRBD2 aligns across 9 bases. This CDR3 is 15 amino acids long. The ends lost 6 bases at V and 7 bases at J; junction bases unmatched: 12. CDR1 and CDR2 (germline): ENHRY, SYGVKD. The CDR3 sequence is CAIRATSGGEGTQYF. The CDR3 DNA sequence: TGTGCCATCAGAGCGACTAGCGGAGGGGAGGGGACCCAGTACTTC.

The chain recombines TRBV20-1 with TRBJ1-5; 7 nucleotides line up with TRBD1. V shed 5 bases, J shed 3 bases, and the junction held 4 bases outside the gene matches. CDR3 size: 13 residues. Germline V gives CDR1 DFQATT, CDR2 SNEGSKA (reference sequence). DNA of the CDR3: TGCAGTGCTTGGGACAGCCCCAATCAGCCCCAGCATTTT. Protein product: CSAWDSPNQPQHF.

J is TRBJ2-1 and V is TRBV9; TRBD2 matches 9 bases. From germline, CDR1 is SGDLS and CDR2 YYNGEE. CDR3 size: 15 residues. V shed 5 bases, J shed 2 bases, and the junction held 5 bases outside the gene matches. CDR3 region: CASRKSGGPYNEQFF. The CDR3 DNA reads TGTGCCAGCAGAAAAAGCGGGGGGCCCTACAATGAGCAGTTCTTC.

The chain links TRBV29-1 to TRBJ1-2; D ambiguous. CDR1 is SQVTM and CDR2 is ANQGSEA in the germline V gene. The CDR3 consists of 13 residues. The V end was cut by 4 bases, the J end by 0 bases, with 9 bases between. This CDR3 reads CSVAREANYGYTF. The CDR3 bases are TGCAGCGTTGCAAGAGAGGCTAACTATGGCTACACCTTC.

The chain recombines TRBV18 with TRBJ1-5, with no clear D. Germline V gene lookup returns CDR1 KGHSH and CDR2 LQKENI. This CDR3 spans 13 amino acids. Trimming pared 4 bases from V and 7 bases from J, leaving 11 bases between. CDR3 protein: CASSREQLQPQHF. CDR3 nucleotide sequence: TGTGCCAGCTCACGAGAGCAGCTACAGCCCCAGCATTTT. Together with reference TRBV18 and TRBJ1-5, the CDR3 gives the full variable domain: NAGVMQNPRHLVRRRGQEARLRCSPMKGHSHVYWYRQLPEEGLKFMVYLQKENIIDESGMPKERFSAEFPKEGPSILRIQQVVRGDSAAYFCASSREQLQPQHFGDGTRLSIL.

The chain employs TRBV11-3 and TRBJ1-1; D is unresolved. V lost 5 bases, J lost 4 bases, and 17 bases lay in between. The CDR3 has 15 residues. Germline V gene lookup returns CDR1 SGHNT and CDR2 YENEEA. The CDR3 DNA follows: TGTGCCAGCAGCCCCCCCGCCCGGGCCGGCACTGAAGCTTTCTTT. Translation gives CASSPPARAGTEAFF.

This clonotype was seen repeatedly, ten times or more. The chain recombines TRBV25-1 with TRBJ2-3; 8 nucleotides match TRBD2. The CDR3 extends over 15 amino acids. CDR1 MGHDK and CDR2 SYGVNS come from the germline V gene. The V and J ends lost 8 bases and 2 bases, in that order; junction bases with no gene match: 9. The CDR3 sequence is CASASGQTHTDTQYF. For the CDR3, the DNA is TGTGCCAGCGCTAGCGGGCAGACACACACAGATACGCAGTATTTT.